The T cell receptor (beta chain) described here comes from a study of CD8 T cells in Susac syndrome. Random hexamers were used to reverse transcribe an amount of roughly 0.45 to 1 ug RNA. MiXCR, run by TCRdb on the immunoSEQ multiplex PCR reads, gives a single entry per CDR3 protein. The sample consists of around 150,000 distinct CDR3 sequences, approximately 94% of them appearing once. The sequenced target, TCR beta, came from blood CD8+ and CD4+ T cells. Through negative isolation, CD4+ and CD8+ T cells were obtained, while TEMRA cells were enriched using FACS. Germline V gene lookup returns CDR1 LNHDA and CDR2 SQIVND (reference sequence). Deletions cut 3 bases from V and 4 bases from J, with 16 bases between. The CDR3 extends over 16 amino acids.

The clonotype comes from a human donor with multiple sclerosis. This chain uses TRBV19 with TRBJ2-1, with D possibly matching TRBD2 (5 bases). The material sequenced was CD4+ T cells from PBMCs. CDR3 in DNA: TGTGCCAGTAGTATCCGCAGACGCACTAGTTACAATGAGCAGTTCTTC. It translates to CASSIRRRTSYNEQFF.